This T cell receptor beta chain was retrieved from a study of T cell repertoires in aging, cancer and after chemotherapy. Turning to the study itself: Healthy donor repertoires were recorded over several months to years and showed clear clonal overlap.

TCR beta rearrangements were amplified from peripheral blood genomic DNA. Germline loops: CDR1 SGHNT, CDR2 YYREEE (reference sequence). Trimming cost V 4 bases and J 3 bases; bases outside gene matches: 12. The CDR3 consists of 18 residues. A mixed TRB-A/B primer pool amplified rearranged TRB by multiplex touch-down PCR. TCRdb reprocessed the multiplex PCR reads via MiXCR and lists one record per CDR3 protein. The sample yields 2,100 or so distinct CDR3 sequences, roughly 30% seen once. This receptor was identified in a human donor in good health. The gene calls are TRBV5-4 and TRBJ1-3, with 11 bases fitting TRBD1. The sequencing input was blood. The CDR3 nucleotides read TGTGCCAGCAGCCACAGGACAGGGGGCGATTTATATGGAAACACCATATATTTT. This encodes CASSHRTGGDLYGNTIYF.